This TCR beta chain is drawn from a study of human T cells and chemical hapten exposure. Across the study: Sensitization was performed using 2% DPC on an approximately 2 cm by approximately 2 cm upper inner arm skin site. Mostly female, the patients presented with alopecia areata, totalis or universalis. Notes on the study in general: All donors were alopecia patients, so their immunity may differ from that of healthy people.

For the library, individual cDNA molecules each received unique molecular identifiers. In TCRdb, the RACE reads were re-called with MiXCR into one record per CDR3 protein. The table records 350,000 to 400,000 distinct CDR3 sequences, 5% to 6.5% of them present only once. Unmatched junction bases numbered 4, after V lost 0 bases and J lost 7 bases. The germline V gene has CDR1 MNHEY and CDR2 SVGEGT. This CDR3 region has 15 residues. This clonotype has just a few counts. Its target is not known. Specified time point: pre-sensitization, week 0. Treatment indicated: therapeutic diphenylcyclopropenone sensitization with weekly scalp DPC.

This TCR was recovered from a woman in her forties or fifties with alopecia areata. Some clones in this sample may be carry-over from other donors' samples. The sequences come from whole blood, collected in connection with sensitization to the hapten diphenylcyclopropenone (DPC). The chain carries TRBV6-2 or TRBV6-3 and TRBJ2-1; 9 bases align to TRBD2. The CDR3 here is CASSYSETSGNEQFF. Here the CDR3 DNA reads TGTGCCAGCAGTTACTCGGAGACTAGCGGTAATGAGCAGTTCTTC.